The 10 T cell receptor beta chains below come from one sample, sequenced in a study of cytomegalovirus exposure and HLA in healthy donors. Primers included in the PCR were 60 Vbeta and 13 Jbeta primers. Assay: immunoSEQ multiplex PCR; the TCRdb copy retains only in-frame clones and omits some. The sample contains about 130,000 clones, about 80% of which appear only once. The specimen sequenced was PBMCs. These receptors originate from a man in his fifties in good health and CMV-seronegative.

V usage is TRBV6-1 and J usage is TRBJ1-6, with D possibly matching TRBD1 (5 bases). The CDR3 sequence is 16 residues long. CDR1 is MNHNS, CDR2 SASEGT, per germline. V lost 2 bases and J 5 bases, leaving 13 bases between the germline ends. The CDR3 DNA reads TGTGCCAGCAGTGAAACACAGGTGATAAATAATTCACCCCTCCACTTT. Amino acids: CASSETQVINNSPLHF.

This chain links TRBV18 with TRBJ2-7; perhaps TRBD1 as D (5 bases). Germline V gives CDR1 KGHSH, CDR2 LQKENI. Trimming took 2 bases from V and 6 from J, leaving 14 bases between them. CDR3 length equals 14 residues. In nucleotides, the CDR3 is TGTGCCAGCTCACCAGGGGCGGAAGGGTTCGAGCAGTACTTC. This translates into CASSPGAEGFEQYF.

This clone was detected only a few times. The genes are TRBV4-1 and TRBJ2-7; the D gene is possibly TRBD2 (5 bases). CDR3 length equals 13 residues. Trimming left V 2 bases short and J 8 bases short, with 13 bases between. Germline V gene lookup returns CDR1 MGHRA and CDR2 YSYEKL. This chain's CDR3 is CASSQWAGEKQYF. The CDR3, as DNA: TGCGCCAGCAGCCAATGGGCGGGTGAGAAGCAGTACTTC.

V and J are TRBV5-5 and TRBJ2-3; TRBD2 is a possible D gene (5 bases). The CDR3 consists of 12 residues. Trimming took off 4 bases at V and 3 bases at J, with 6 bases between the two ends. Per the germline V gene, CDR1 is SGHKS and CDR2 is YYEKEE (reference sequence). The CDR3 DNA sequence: TGTGCCAGCAGCAGGAGGACAGATACGCAGTATTTT. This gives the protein CASSRRTDTQYF.

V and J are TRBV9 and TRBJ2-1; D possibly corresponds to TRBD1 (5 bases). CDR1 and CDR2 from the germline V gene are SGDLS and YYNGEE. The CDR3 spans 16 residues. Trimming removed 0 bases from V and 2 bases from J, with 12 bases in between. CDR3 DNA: TGTGCCAGCAGCGTAGATCAGGGTCGGACCTACAATGAGCAGTTCTTC. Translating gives CASSVDQGRTYNEQFF.

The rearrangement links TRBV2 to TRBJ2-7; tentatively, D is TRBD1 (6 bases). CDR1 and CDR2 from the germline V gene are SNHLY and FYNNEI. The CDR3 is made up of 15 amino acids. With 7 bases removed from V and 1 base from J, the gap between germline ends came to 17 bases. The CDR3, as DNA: TGTGCCAGCATGAGAGGGCAGGGGCTATCCTACGAGCAGTACTTC. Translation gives CASMRGQGLSYEQYF.

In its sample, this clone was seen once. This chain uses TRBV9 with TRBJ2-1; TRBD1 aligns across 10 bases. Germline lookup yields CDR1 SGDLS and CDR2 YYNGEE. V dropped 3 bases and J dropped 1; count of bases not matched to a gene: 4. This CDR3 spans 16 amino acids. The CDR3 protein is CASSAGQGSSYNEQFF. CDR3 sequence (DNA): TGTGCCAGCAGCGCGGGACAGGGGAGTTCCTACAATGAGCAGTTCTTC.

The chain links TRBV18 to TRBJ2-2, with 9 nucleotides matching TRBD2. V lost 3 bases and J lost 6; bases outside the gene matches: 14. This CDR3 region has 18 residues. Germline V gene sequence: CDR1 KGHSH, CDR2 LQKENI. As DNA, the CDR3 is TGTGCCAGCTCACCGATTAGCGCTAGCGGGACCCTTGCCGGGGAGCTGTTTTTT. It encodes CASSPISASGTLAGELFF.

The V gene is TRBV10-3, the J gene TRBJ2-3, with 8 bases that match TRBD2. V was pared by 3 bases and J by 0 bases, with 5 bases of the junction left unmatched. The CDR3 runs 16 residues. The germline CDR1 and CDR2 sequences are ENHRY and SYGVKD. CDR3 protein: CAISDPSGSSTDTQYF. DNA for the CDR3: TGTGCCATCAGTGATCCTAGCGGGTCTAGCACAGATACGCAGTATTTT.

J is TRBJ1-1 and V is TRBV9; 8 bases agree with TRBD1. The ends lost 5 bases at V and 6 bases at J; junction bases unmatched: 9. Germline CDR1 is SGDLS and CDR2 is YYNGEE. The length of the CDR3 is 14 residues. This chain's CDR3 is CASRPQGEISEAFF. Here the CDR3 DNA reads TGTGCCAGCAGACCACAGGGGGAAATATCTGAAGCTTTCTTT.